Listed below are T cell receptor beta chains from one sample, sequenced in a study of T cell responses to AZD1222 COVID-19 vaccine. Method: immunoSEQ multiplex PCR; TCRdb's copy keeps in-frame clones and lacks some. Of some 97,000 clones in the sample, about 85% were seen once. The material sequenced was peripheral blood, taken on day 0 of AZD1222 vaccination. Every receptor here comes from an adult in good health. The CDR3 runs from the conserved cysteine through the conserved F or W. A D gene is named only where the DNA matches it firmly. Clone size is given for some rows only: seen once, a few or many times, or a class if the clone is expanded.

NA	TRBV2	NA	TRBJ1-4	TGTGCCAGCAGGTGGGGATCCTCACTTGGCACTAATGAAAAACTGTTTTTT	CASRWGSSLGTNEKLFF
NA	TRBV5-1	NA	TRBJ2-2	TGCGCCAGCAGCTTTTATGTCCAGAACACCGGGGAGCTGTTTTTT	CASSFYVQNTGELFF
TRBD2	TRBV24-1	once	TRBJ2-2	TGTGCCAGCTCGGGACTAGCGGGAGAGACGCACACCGGGGAGCTGTTTTTT	CASSGLAGETHTGELFF
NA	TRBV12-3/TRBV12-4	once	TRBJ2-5	TGTGCCAGCAGTTTAGGCGGTCAAGAGACCCAGTACTTC	CASSLGGQETQYF
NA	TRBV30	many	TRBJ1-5	TGTGCCTGGAGTCAGGAAGGAAATCAGCCCCAGCATTTT	CAWSQEGNQPQHF
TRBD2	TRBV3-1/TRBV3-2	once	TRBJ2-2	TGTGCCAGCGGTTTAGCGGGAGGGGACACCGGGGAGCTGTTTTTT	CASGLAGGDTGELFF
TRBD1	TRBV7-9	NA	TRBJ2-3	TGTGCCAGCAGCCCGACAGGGGCCACCACAGATACGCAGTATTTT	CASSPTGATTDTQYF
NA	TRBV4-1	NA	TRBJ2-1	TGCGCCAGCAGTCTGGACTACAACAATGAGCAGTTCTTC	CASSLDYNNEQFF
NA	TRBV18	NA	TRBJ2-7	TGTGCCAGCTCACCACCGAGCTACGAGCAGTACTTC	CASSPPSYEQYF
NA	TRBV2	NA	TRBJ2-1	TGTGCCAGCAGTGATTCACTTGACAATGAGCAGTTCTTC	CASSDSLDNEQFF
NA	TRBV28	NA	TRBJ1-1	TGTGCCAGCAGTTTAGGCTGGGGGGGGTCAGGAGGAGCGAACACTGAAGCTTTCTTT	CASSLGWGGSGGANTEAFF
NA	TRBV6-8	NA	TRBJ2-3	TGTGCCAGCAGTTATATGTCGGCGACACGCACAGATACGCAGTATTTT	CASSYMSATRTDTQYF
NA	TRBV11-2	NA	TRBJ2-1	TGTGCCAGCAGCTTAGTTCCGGGGGCGAAATCCAATGAGCAGTTCTTC	CASSLVPGAKSNEQFF
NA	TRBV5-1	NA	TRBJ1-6	TGCGCCAGCAGCTTGGGAGGGACAACGGGATCACCCCTCCACTTT	CASSLGGTTGSPLHF
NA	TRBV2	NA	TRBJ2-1	TGTGCCAGCAGACCGGGTTTCTACAATGAGCAGTTCTTC	CASRPGFYNEQFF